One sample yielded the 18 T cell receptor beta chains listed below, sequenced in a study of blood T cells in healthy people across ages. Combining a sample-barcoded 5' primer with a J-beta primer mix, a second PCR ran for roughly 6 to 12 cycles. TCRdb called the 5' RACE reads again in MiXCR, with one record for every CDR3 protein. This sample carries approximately 360,000 distinct CDR3 sequences, roughly half of them seen once, and the ten largest clones take 45% to 60%. The specimen was blood. The receptors here all came from a man aged 60 to 75 in good health.

In the case of this clonotype: Since a much larger clone is just one base distant, this may be a read error. The J gene is TRBJ2-5, the V gene TRBV7-3; TRBD2 matches at 9 bases. The J call may be wrong; the DNA end is better matched by TRBJ2-7. The CDR3 length is 16 residues. Germline CDR1 is SGHTA and CDR2 is FQGTGA. CDR3 DNA: TGTGCCAGCAGCCTAGATGCAGCGGGAGGTACCAACGAGCAGTACTTC. As protein: CASSLDAAGGTNEQYF.

The chain has TRBV6-1 and TRBJ2-6; 7 bases fit TRBD1. This CDR3 contains 15 residues. Germline CDR1 and CDR2: MNHNS and SASEGT. The V gene end was trimmed by 8 bases and the J gene end by 4 bases; junction bases not matched to a gene: 8. The CDR3 DNA is TGTGCCAGCGGCAAGGGGGCGTCCGGGGCCAACGTCCTGACTTTC. Encoded protein: CASGKGASGANVLTF.

This clonotype has just one count. The chain is built from TRBV29-1 and TRBJ1-1; TRBD1 agrees at 8 bases. Germline V gives CDR1 SQVTM, CDR2 ANQGSEA. The CDR3 runs to 13 residues. Trimming cost V 6 bases and J 2 bases; bases outside gene matches: 5. CDR3 nucleotide sequence: TGCAGCGTGCGGACAGGGCCCAACACTGAAGCTTTCTTT. Its protein is CSVRTGPNTEAFF. Full variable domain (remainder filled in from reference TRBV29-1 and TRBJ1-1): SAVISQKPSRDICQRGTSLTIQCQVDSQVTMMFWYRQQPGQSLTLIATANQGSEATYESGFVIDKFPISRPNLTFSTLTVSNMSPEDSSIYLCSVRTGPNTEAFFGQGTRLTVV.

The chain links TRBV3-1 to TRBJ2-3, with D possibly matching TRBD2 (6 bases). Germline-derived CDR1 and CDR2 are LGHDT and YNNKEL (reference sequence). The V end lost 5 bases, the J end lost 2 bases, and 11 bases lay between the germline ends. The CDR3 loop spans 14 amino acids. The CDR3 nucleotides are TGTGCCAGCAGCGCTCGGGGGAACACAGATACGCAGTATTTT. Encoded protein: CASSARGNTDTQYF.

This clonotype turned up a few times. The chain employs TRBV7-9 and TRBJ1-2; D is possibly TRBD1 (6 bases). CDR1 is SEHNR and CDR2 is FQNEAQ in the germline V gene (reference sequence). This CDR3 contains 16 residues. V shed 4 bases and J shed 4 bases, with 19 bases lying between them. The CDR3, as DNA: TGTGCCAGCAGCTCCAATGACAGGTCGCAGGGCTATGGCTACACCTTC. It translates to CASSSNDRSQGYGYTF.

The genes are TRBV10-3 and TRBJ2-5; D unclear. The CDR3 covers 14 residues. V was cut by 3 bases and J by 5 bases, with 13 bases left in between. Germline V gives CDR1 ENHRY, CDR2 SYGVKD. The CDR3 is CAISDGPPAETQYF. The CDR3 coding sequence is TGTGCCATCAGTGACGGGCCGCCGGCCGAGACCCAGTACTTC.

The chain combines TRBV3-1 with TRBJ2-5; 10 bases fit TRBD2. The CDR3 runs to 17 residues. Germline V gene lookup returns CDR1 LGHDT and CDR2 YNNKEL (reference sequence). V dropped 1 base and J dropped 11; count of bases not matched to a gene: 16. The CDR3 spells CASSQVGGASGGREQYF. As DNA, the CDR3 is TGTGCCAGCAGCCAAGTAGGGGGGGCTAGCGGGGGTAGAGAGCAGTACTTC.

The chain combines TRBV3-1 with TRBJ2-3; D not resolved. CDR1 and CDR2 from the germline V gene are LGHDT and YNNKEL (reference sequence). The CDR3 totals 14 residues. Trimming removed 1 base at V and 3 bases at J, with 8 bases between. The CDR3 nucleotides read TGTGCCAGCAGCCAAGGTCCTACAACAGATACGCAGTATTTT. Protein sequence: CASSQGPTTDTQYF.

The gene calls are TRBV20-1 and TRBJ2-5; D is possibly TRBD1 (5 bases). The CDR3 extends over 13 amino acids. Germline V gene lookup returns CDR1 DFQATT and CDR2 SNEGSKA (reference sequence). Trimming took 0 bases from V and 3 from J, leaving 8 bases between them. CDR3 nucleotide sequence: TGCAGTGCTAGAGACCCGGACAAAGAGACCCAGTACTTC. Protein: CSARDPDKETQYF.

V gene TRBV25-1 combines with J gene TRBJ2-1; D may match TRBD1 or TRBD2 (5 bases each). V gave up 3 bases and J gave up 0 bases, with 9 bases separating them. Germline V gives CDR1 MGHDK, CDR2 SYGVNS. The CDR3 has 15 amino acids. The CDR3 is CASSDGGSSYNEQFF. As DNA, the CDR3 is TGTGCCAGCAGTGATGGGGGAAGCTCCTACAATGAGCAGTTCTTC.

The chain links TRBV29-1 to TRBJ2-3, with D possibly TRBD1 on 5 matching bases. Trimming shortened V by 7 bases and J by 1 base, and 18 bases separated the two germline ends. Germline lookup yields CDR1 SQVTM and CDR2 ANQGSEA. This CDR3 is 15 amino acids long. Here the CDR3 reads CSALPRAEGTDTQYF. The CDR3 coding sequence is TGCAGCGCTCTTCCCAGGGCCGAGGGCACAGATACGCAGTATTTT.

This clonotype occurred a few times. This CDR3 is CSVEAGSGEQYF. CDR3 DNA sequence: TGCAGCGTTGAGGCAGGATCCGGGGAGCAGTACTTC. V and J are TRBV29-1 and TRBJ2-4, with a possible D match to TRBD2 (5 bases). The germline V gene has CDR1 SQVTM and CDR2 ANQGSEA. Trimming stripped 3 bases from V and 13 bases from J, with 16 bases between. The CDR3 consists of 12 residues.

This clonotype has a single count. V gene TRBV12-3 or TRBV12-4 combines with J gene TRBJ2-7, with a tentative D call TRBD2 (5 bases). V gave up 6 bases and J gave up 6 bases, with 15 bases separating them. CDR3 size: 13 residues. CDR3 bases: TGTGCCAGCAGCCCAGATTCGGGGAGCGAGCAGTACTTC. Encoded protein: CASSPDSGSEQYF.

The rearrangement uses TRBV6-5 and TRBJ2-1; D not certain. CDR3 length: 19 amino acids. The ends were cut back, 0 bases at V and 1 base at J, with 19 bases in the middle. Germline V gene sequence: CDR1 MNHEY, CDR2 SVGAGI. CDR3 DNA: TGTGCCAGCAGTTACTCGTGGCTTCTCCCGGTGAATTCCTACAATGAGCAGTTCTTC. Amino acid sequence: CASSYSWLLPVNSYNEQFF.

Details on this clonotype: A read error may explain this, as a much larger clone is one base away. This sequence joins TRBV7-2 and TRBJ2-1; TRBD2 aligns across 9 bases. Germline V gene data show CDR1 as SGHTA and CDR2 as FQGNSA. The CDR3 contains 14 residues. CDR3 DNA: TGTGCCAGCAGCTTAAGCGGGGGGAACAATGAGCAGGTCTTC. It yields the protein CASSLSGGNNEQVF.

This chain uses TRBV10-1 with TRBJ2-1, with D perhaps matching TRBD2 (6 bases). The V gene's germline CDR1 is WNHNN and CDR2 SYGVQD (reference sequence). V dropped 7 bases and J dropped 9 bases, with 16 bases sitting between them. CDR3 length: 13 residues. This CDR3 reads CASIQTLGGEQFF. The CDR3 region has the DNA TGCGCCAGCATCCAGACCCTCGGGGGTGAGCAGTTCTTC.

J is TRBJ1-2 and V is TRBV7-8; D possibly corresponds to TRBD1 (5 bases). Trimming shortened V by 5 bases and J by 6 bases, and 16 bases separated the two germline ends. The CDR3 runs to 14 residues. CDR1 and CDR2 from the germline V gene are SGHVS and FQNEAQ. The CDR3 loop is CASSPTRGGNGYTF. CDR3 coding DNA: TGTGCCAGCAGCCCGACCCGGGGCGGGAATGGCTACACCTTC.

This clonotype appeared a few times. The V call is TRBV29-1, the J call TRBJ2-3; TRBD2 agrees at 7 bases. Trimming cost V 3 bases and J 0 bases; bases outside gene matches: 6. CDR3 size: 15 residues. From germline, CDR1 is SQVTM and CDR2 ANQGSEA. The DNA of the CDR3 is TGCAGCGTTGATTGGGGCGGGAGAAGCACAGATACGCAGTATTTT. It codes for CSVDWGGRSTDTQYF.